Presented here are 28 T cell receptor beta chains from one specimen sequenced in a study of blood T cells in healthy people across ages. A second PCR of about 6 to 12 cycles used a sample-barcoded 5' primer and a J-beta primer mix. TCRdb re-called the 5' RACE reads through MiXCR, storing one row per CDR3 protein. The sample lists about 680,000 distinct CDR3 sequences; 45% to 50% were seen once. Sequenced input: blood. These TCRs come from a woman aged 55-69 years in good health.

In this sample, this clonotype turned up a few times. The chain links TRBV18 to TRBJ2-5; TRBD2 aligns across 11 bases. The V and J ends lost 4 bases and 0 bases, in that order; junction bases with no gene match: 4. CDR1 and CDR2 (germline): KGHSH, LQKENI. The CDR3 is 16 residues long. CDR3 loop: CASSLRLAGYQETQYF. CDR3 coding DNA: TGTGCCAGCTCACTTCGACTAGCGGGGTACCAAGAGACCCAGTACTTC.

The rearrangement links TRBV18 to TRBJ2-7, with a possible D match to TRBD2 (6 bases). V was shortened by 6 bases and J by 0 bases, with 18 bases between the two germline ends. The CDR3 loop spans 16 amino acids. Germline assignment: CDR1 KGHSH and CDR2 LQKENI. CDR3 sequence reads: CASSSGRTLSSYEQYF. In DNA form, the CDR3 reads TGTGCCAGCTCCTCCGGGAGAACCCTGAGCTCCTACGAGCAGTACTTC. The whole variable domain, remainder taken from reference TRBV18 and TRBJ2-7, is NAGVMQNPRHLVRRRGQEARLRCSPMKGHSHVYWYRQLPEEGLKFMVYLQKENIIDESGMPKERFSAEFPKEGPSILRIQQVVRGDSAAYFCASSSGRTLSSYEQYFGPGTRLTVT.

This sequence joins TRBV7-9 and TRBJ2-3; TRBD2 matches 7 bases. This CDR3 is built from 16 residues. V dropped 4 bases and J dropped 4; count of bases not matched to a gene: 11. From germline, CDR1 is SEHNR and CDR2 FQNEAQ (reference sequence). CDR3 amino acids: CASSSSRRENADTQYF. For the CDR3, the DNA is TGTGCCAGCAGCTCGTCGCGGCGGGAGAATGCAGATACGCAGTATTTT.

This clonotype was picked up a small number of times. V is TRBV4-3 and J is TRBJ2-7; a weak D match, TRBD1 (5 bases). The CDR3 is 15 residues long. Trimming took off 2 bases at V and 2 bases at J, with 13 bases between the two ends. The V gene's germline CDR1 is LGHNA and CDR2 YSLEER. The CDR3 nucleotides read TGCGCCAGCAGCCAATCTAGGTCACAGGCCTACGAGCAGTACTTC. Protein: CASSQSRSQAYEQYF.

Points on this clonotype: A clone one base away is much larger, so this may be a read error. The gene calls are TRBV7-2 and TRBJ1-2; 11 positions match TRBD1. CDR3 length: 15 amino acids. V lost 4 bases, J lost 6 bases, and 7 bases stayed unmatched. Per the germline V gene, CDR1 is SGHTA and CDR2 is FQGNSA. The CDR3 loop reads CASSSARTGGDGYTF. In DNA, the CDR3 is TGTGCCAGCAGCTCAGCTCGGACAGGGGGCGATGGCTACACCTTC. The full variable domain, in which reference TRBV7-2 and TRBJ1-2 provide the parts outside the CDR3, is GAGVSQSPSNKVTEKGKDVELRCDPISGHTALYWYRQSLGQGLEFLIYFQGNSAPDKSGLPSDRFSAERTGGSVSTLTIQRTQQEDSAVYLCASSSARTGGDGYTFGSGTRLTVV.

V gene TRBV4-3 combines with J gene TRBJ2-5, with TRBD1 as a possible D gene (5 bases). The germline V gene has CDR1 LGHNA and CDR2 YSLEER. There are 16 residues in the CDR3. V lost 0 bases and J 0 bases, leaving 11 bases between the germline ends. The CDR3 DNA reads as TGCGCCAGCAGCCAAGAAGGCAGGGCCTACCAAGAGACCCAGTACTTC. As protein: CASSQEGRAYQETQYF.

The J gene is TRBJ2-5, the V gene TRBV30, with 8 nucleotides matching TRBD2. V lost 0 bases and J lost 11; bases outside the gene matches: 32. The CDR3 runs to 21 residues. Germline V gene data show CDR1 as GTSNPN and CDR2 as SVGIG (reference sequence). CDR3 sequence: CAWSVYRKDSLAGILTNEQYF. The CDR3 region has the DNA TGTGCCTGGAGTGTATACCGGAAGGACTCCTTAGCGGGAATTCTGACCAATGAGCAGTACTTC. Full variable domain (outside the CDR3, taken from reference TRBV30 and TRBJ2-5): SQTIHQWPATLVQPVGSPLSLECTVEGTSNPNLYWYRQAAGRGLQLLFYSVGIGQISSEVPQNLSASRPQDRQFILSSKKLLLSDSGFYLCAWSVYRKDSLAGILTNEQYFGPGTRLLVL.

Only one count was recorded for this clonotype. The chain recombines TRBV4-3 with TRBJ2-7, with D hard to call. The germline gives CDR1 LGHNA, CDR2 YSLEER. The CDR3 is made up of 14 amino acids. V shed 1 base and J shed 0 bases, with 7 bases lying between them. The CDR3 is CASSQAEFSYEQYF. CDR3 DNA sequence: TGCGCCAGCAGCCAAGCGGAGTTCTCCTACGAGCAGTACTTC.

The genes are TRBV20-1 and TRBJ2-5; 9 nucleotides agree with TRBD2. CDR1 is DFQATT and CDR2 is SNEGSKA in the germline V gene (reference sequence). Trimming took 3 bases from V and 4 from J; bases not matched to a gene: 9. The CDR3 totals 15 residues. The DNA for the CDR3 is TGCAGTGCTAGCTCGGGCGGGGGGGGAGGAGAGACCCAGTACTTC. Encoded protein: CSASSGGGGGETQYF.

CDR3 protein: CASSVVGAGLADEQFF. DNA of the CDR3: TGTGCCAGCAGCGTAGTGGGGGCGGGACTAGCGGATGAGCAGTTCTTC. V is TRBV9 and J is TRBJ2-1, with 11 bases that match TRBD2. Germline CDR1 and CDR2: SGDLS and YYNGEE. The CDR3 is 16 residues long. The V gene end was trimmed by 0 bases and the J gene end by 8 bases; junction bases not matched to a gene: 7.

The rearrangement joins TRBV25-1 to TRBJ1-3; tentatively, D is TRBD1 (5 bases). The length of the CDR3 is 14 residues. CDR1 and CDR2 (germline): MGHDK, SYGVNS. The V gene lost 7 bases and the J gene lost 2 bases, with 12 bases spanning the gap. As DNA, the CDR3 is TGTGCCAGCACAGAGAGGGGCGCTGGAAACACCATATATTTT. This encodes CASTERGAGNTIYF.

This chain links TRBV7-3 with TRBJ2-1, with D perhaps given as TRBD1 or TRBD2 (5 bases each). Trimming cost V 2 bases and J 5 bases, with 10 bases left between them. From germline, CDR1 is SGHTA and CDR2 FQGTGA. The CDR3 covers 14 residues. The CDR3 DNA reads as TGTGCCAGCAGCTTAGGGGACGGCAACAATGAGCAGTTCTTC. It codes for CASSLGDGNNEQFF.

This clonotype was counted many times. J is TRBJ2-7 and V is TRBV5-1, with D perhaps matching TRBD1 (6 bases). The V gene lost 0 bases and the J gene lost 3 bases, with 10 bases spanning the gap. The CDR3 is made up of 14 amino acids. Per the germline V gene, CDR1 is SGHRS and CDR2 is YFSETQ. CDR3 DNA: TGCGCCAGCAGCTTGGACAGGGCAGACTACGAGCAGTACTTC. Its translation: CASSLDRADYEQYF.

CDR3 protein: CASSPRGGTSYEQYF. The CDR3 DNA reads as TGTGCCAGCTCACCACGGGGCGGGACCTCCTACGAGCAGTACTTC. This rearrangement joins TRBV18 to TRBJ2-7, with D maybe TRBD2 (6 bases). V was cut by 1 base and J by 0 bases, with 10 bases left in between. Germline CDR1 KGHSH, CDR2 LQKENI. This CDR3 has 15 residues.

CDR3 sequence reads: CASSLAGGGLNEKLFF. The CDR3 region has the DNA TGTGCCAGCAGCTTAGCTGGGGGGGGCCTTAATGAAAAACTGTTTTTT. This sequence joins TRBV7-9 and TRBJ1-4, with D perhaps matching TRBD1 (6 bases). Trimming shortened V by 0 bases and J by 4 bases, and 12 bases separated the two germline ends. The V gene's germline CDR1 is SEHNR and CDR2 FQNEAQ (reference sequence). This CDR3 is built from 16 residues.

This clonotype has a handful of counts. This chain connects TRBV28 to TRBJ2-1; D uncertain. Looked up from germline, CDR1 is MDHEN and CDR2 is SYDVKM. This CDR3 contains 12 residues. V was cut by 6 bases and J by 4 bases, with 7 bases left in between. The CDR3 sequence: CASSLQYNEQFF. For the CDR3, the DNA is TGTGCCAGCAGCTTACAGTACAATGAGCAGTTCTTC.

The CDR3 spells CASSRNPLVGVRSEQFF. The DNA for the CDR3 is TGTGCCAGCAGCCGAAACCCTTTAGTAGGGGTAAGATCTGAGCAGTTCTTC. The rearrangement joins TRBV3-1 to TRBJ2-1; D may be TRBD1 (5 bases). V was cut by 4 bases and J by 9 bases, with 25 bases left in between. CDR1 and CDR2 (germline): LGHDT, YNNKEL (reference sequence). The CDR3 extends over 17 amino acids.

The chain combines TRBV7-9 with TRBJ2-7, with D perhaps assigned TRBD1 or TRBD2 (5 bases each). Germline lookup yields CDR1 SEHNR and CDR2 FQNEAQ (reference sequence). The CDR3 has 15 residues. Trimming shortened V by 4 bases and J by 2 bases, and 15 bases separated the two germline ends. CDR3 loop: CASSSYFRGPYEQYF. In DNA, the CDR3 is TGTGCCAGCAGCTCCTACTTTAGGGGACCCTACGAGCAGTACTTC.

The CDR3 sequence: CASSPGPGDGYTF. DNA of the CDR3: TGTGCCAGCAGCCCCGGACCGGGAGATGGCTACACCTTC. This rearrangement joins TRBV7-3 to TRBJ1-2; no clear D gene. CDR3 length: 13 residues. Germline V gene data show CDR1 as SGHTA and CDR2 as FQGTGA. V gave up 5 bases and J gave up 6 bases, with 13 bases separating them.

V and J are TRBV24-1 and TRBJ2-5, with 10 bases aligning to TRBD1. V was pared by 4 bases and J by 4 bases, with 11 bases of the junction left unmatched. Germline V gives CDR1 KGHDR, CDR2 SFDVKD. This CDR3 has 17 amino acids. Here the CDR3 DNA reads TGTGCCACCAGTGACAGGGACAGGGGTAACTTCCCAGAGACCCAGTACTTC. It is translated as CATSDRDRGNFPETQYF.

The rearrangement uses TRBV7-9 and TRBJ2-1; 11 positions match TRBD1. The CDR3 has 15 amino acids. Germline trimming cut 5 bases from V and 8 bases from J; bases unmatched to any gene: 8. Germline CDR1 SEHNR, CDR2 FQNEAQ (reference sequence). The CDR3 coding sequence is TGTGCCAGCAGCGCACGGGACAGGGGGTCAGATGAGCAGTTCTTC. Its protein is CASSARDRGSDEQFF.

As to this clonotype: At one boundary the junction diverges from the germline segment, which might be a read error. The V gene is TRBV7-2, the J gene TRBJ2-5, with a tentative D call TRBD2 (5 bases). Germline lookup yields CDR1 SGHTA and CDR2 FQGNSA. The CDR3 is 13 amino acids. DNA of the CDR3: TGTGCCAGCAGCGTAGCAAGGAGGGAGACCCAGTACTTC. Translated, it gives CASSVARRETQYF.

The chain recombines TRBV11-2 with TRBJ2-3; no reliable D call. In germline, CDR1 is SGHAT, CDR2 FQNNGV. V lost 5 bases and J lost 0, with 21 bases in between. The CDR3 sequence is 18 residues long. The chain's CDR3 is CASSPLPKLSTSTDTQYF. CDR3 in DNA: TGTGCCAGCAGCCCTTTGCCCAAGCTCTCCACTAGCACAGATACGCAGTATTTT. Based on the CDR3 plus reference TRBV11-2 and TRBJ2-3, the full variable domain is EAGVAQSPRYKIIEKRQSVAFWCNPISGHATLYWYQQILGQGPKLLIQFQNNGVVDDSQLPKDRFSAERLKGVDSTLKIQPAKLEDSAVYLCASSPLPKLSTSTDTQYFGPGTRLTVL.

This CDR3 reads CSARAPGGSRGQKHQETQFF. The CDR3 DNA follows: TGCAGTGCTAGAGCCCCGGGTGGTTCCAGAGGGCAGAAGCACCAAGAGACCCAGTTCTTC. The chain has TRBV20-1 and TRBJ2-5, with D perhaps matching TRBD2 (5 bases). The J call is in doubt because the DNA end fits TRBJ2-1 better. This CDR3 region has 20 residues. Germline CDR1 reads DFQATT; CDR2 reads SNEGSKA (reference sequence).

This clonotype appeared a single time. An end of the junction does not agree with germline; a read error may underlie this. The chain couples TRBV7-9 to TRBJ2-5; 8 nucleotides match TRBD2. Germline CDR1 SEHNR, CDR2 FQNEAQ (reference sequence). The CDR3 consists of 15 residues. CDR3 sequence reads: CAGSPSGRGEETQYF. CDR3 coding DNA: TGTGCCGGCAGCCCAAGCGGGAGAGGGGAAGAGACCCAGTACTTC.

The rearrangement joins TRBV7-2 to TRBJ2-2; possible D gene TRBD1, 5 bases. The CDR3 contains 16 residues. Germline CDR1 SGHTA, CDR2 FQGNSA. V lost 1 base, J lost 2 bases, and 11 bases lay in between. The CDR3 bases are TGTGCCAGCAGCTTAGTTGGACACCTAAACACCGGGGAGCTGTTTTTT. It encodes CASSLVGHLNTGELFF.

The CDR3 DNA reads as TGTGCCAGCAGCTTTACCAATAGCAATCAGCCCCAGCATTTT. This sequence encodes CASSFTNSNQPQHF. This chain connects TRBV5-5 to TRBJ1-5; the D is unclear. There are 14 residues in the CDR3. Trimming stripped 2 bases from V and 0 bases from J, with 6 bases between. In germline, CDR1 is SGHKS, CDR2 YYEKEE (reference sequence).

This rearrangement joins TRBV12-3 or TRBV12-4 to TRBJ2-5; D might be TRBD2 (5 bases). Between the trimmed V and J ends, which lost 7 bases and 11 bases, there was a span of 17 bases. CDR3 length: 12 amino acids. In nucleotides, the CDR3 is TGTGCCAGCAACCCCGGATGGGGAGAGCAGTACTTC. Protein: CASNPGWGEQYF.